A single sample is the source of the 2 T cell receptor beta chains below, sequenced in a study of follicular helper T cells after annual influenza vaccination. The time point denotes: 2014-2015 season, pre-vaccination. The assay was immunoSEQ multiplex PCR, and TCRdb's table has in-frame clones only and misses some. This sample has some 10,000 clones, with about 80% found just once. This specimen consisted of CXCR5+ CD38- circulating T follicular helper cells from blood, obtained on the day of influenza vaccination. Subset: circulating Tfh, non-naive CD4+CXCR5+PD-1+ (ICOS+CD38+ or ICOS-CD38-). These receptors were taken from an adult who received the influenza vaccine.

In its sample, this clone was seen once. The CDR3 nucleotides are TGTGCCAGCAGCGTAGAGCGGGGGGCCTACACAGATACGCAGTATTTT. It yields the protein CASSVERGAYTDTQYF. The V and J genes are TRBV9 and TRBJ2-3, with 9 bases identical to TRBD2. The V segment lost 0 bases and the J segment 2 bases; nucleotides outside the gene matches: 4. The CDR3 spans 16 residues. Germline V lookup: CDR1 SGDLS, CDR2 YYNGEE.

This clone was seen only once. The chain employs TRBV6-1 and TRBJ2-3, with 8 bases fitting TRBD2. Germline lookup yields CDR1 MNHNS and CDR2 SASEGT. V shed 4 bases and J 1 base; nucleotides not matched to a gene: 4. This CDR3 comprises 15 residues. The CDR3 here is CASSGREVGTDTQYF. The CDR3 bases are TGTGCCAGCAGTGGGCGGGAGGTCGGCACAGATACGCAGTATTTT.